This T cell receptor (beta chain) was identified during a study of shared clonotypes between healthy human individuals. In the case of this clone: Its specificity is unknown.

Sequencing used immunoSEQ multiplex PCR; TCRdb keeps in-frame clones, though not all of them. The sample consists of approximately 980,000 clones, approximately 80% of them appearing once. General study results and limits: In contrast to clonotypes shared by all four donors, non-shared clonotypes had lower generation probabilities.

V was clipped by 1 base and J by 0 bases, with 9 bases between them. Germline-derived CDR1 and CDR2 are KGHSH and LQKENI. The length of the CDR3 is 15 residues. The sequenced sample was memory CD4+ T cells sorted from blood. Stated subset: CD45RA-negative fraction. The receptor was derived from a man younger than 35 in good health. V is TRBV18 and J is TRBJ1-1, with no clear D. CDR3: CASSPLAELNTEAFF. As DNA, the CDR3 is TGTGCCAGCTCACCACTGGCAGAGCTGAACACTGAAGCTTTCTTT. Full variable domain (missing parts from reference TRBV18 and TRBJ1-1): NAGVMQNPRHLVRRRGQEARLRCSPMKGHSHVYWYRQLPEEGLKFMVYLQKENIIDESGMPKERFSAEFPKEGPSILRIQQVVRGDSAAYFCASSPLAELNTEAFFGQGTRLTVV.